The rows below give T cell receptor beta chains drawn from one sample of a study of T cell changes during pregnancy in multiple sclerosis. Profiled with immunoSEQ multiplex PCR; TCRdb holds only in-frame clones, not every one. This table holds approximately 43,000 clones, 80% to 95% found once. Sequences were derived from CD8+ T cells from peripheral blood mononuclear cells, sampled after pregnancy. These receptors all stem from a female donor with multiple sclerosis, enrolled in a pregnancy study. The CDR3 runs from the conserved cysteine through the conserved F or W. A D gene is named only where the DNA matches it firmly. Size is stated for part of the rows, as once, few or many counts, or as a class when the clone is expanded.

V: TRBV2; J: TRBJ2-7; size: .; D: TRBD2; DNA: TGTGCCACCGCGGGGGAATTCAACGAGCAGTACTTC; CDR3: CATAGEFNEQYF
V: TRBV4-1; J: TRBJ1-1; size: .; D: TRBD1; DNA: TGCGCCAGCAGCCAGATACCGGGACAGGGTTTGAACACTGAAGCTTTCTTT; CDR3: CASSQIPGQGLNTEAFF
V: TRBV2; J: TRBJ2-5; size: once; D: .; DNA: TGTGCCAGCAGCGACTCGAAGGTCCAAGAGACCCAGTACTTC; CDR3: CASSDSKVQETQYF
V: TRBV27; J: TRBJ1-5; size: .; D: TRBD1; DNA: TGTGCCAGCAGTTTATCTACAGGGGTCAATCAGCCCCAGCATTTT; CDR3: CASSLSTGVNQPQHF
V: TRBV5-1; J: TRBJ2-3; size: .; D: .; DNA: TGCGCCAGCAGCTTGGTTCTTAGCACAGATACGCAGTATTTT; CDR3: CASSLVLSTDTQYF
V: TRBV7-9; J: TRBJ1-4; size: .; D: TRBD1; DNA: TGTGCCAGCAGCGACGGACAGGACGGGCTTTTT; CDR3: CASSDGQDGLF
V: TRBV5-4; J: TRBJ2-1; size: .; D: TRBD2; DNA: TGTGCCAGCAGCTTGATGACAGCGGGAGGGAATGAGCAGTTCTTC; CDR3: CASSLMTAGGNEQFF
V: TRBV10-3; J: TRBJ1-2; size: .; D: TRBD1; DNA: TGTGCCATCAGTGAGTCGAAGACAGGGGTCGATGGCTACACCTTC; CDR3: CAISESKTGVDGYTF
V: TRBV27; J: TRBJ1-1; size: .; D: .; DNA: TGTGCCAGCAGTTTATACCAGGGGTCTGAAGCTTTCTTT; CDR3: CASSLYQGSEAFF
V: TRBV5-6; J: TRBJ2-7; size: .; D: .; DNA: TGTGCCAGCAGCTTGTGGGGGGGGGCGTTCTACGAGCAGTACTTC; CDR3: CASSLWGGAFYEQYF
V: TRBV28; J: TRBJ1-1; size: .; D: .; DNA: TGTGCCAGCCATCTGGACAGCATCATGAACACTGAAGCTTTCTTT; CDR3: CASHLDSIMNTEAFF
V: TRBV9; J: TRBJ2-2; size: .; D: TRBD2; DNA: TGTGCCAGCAGCGTATCTAGCGGGGGGTACACCGGGGAGCTGTTTTTT; CDR3: CASSVSSGGYTGELFF
V: TRBV27; J: TRBJ1-5; size: .; D: .; DNA: TGTGCCAGCAGTATTTACAGGGCCGACAATCAGCCCCAGCATTTT; CDR3: CASSIYRADNQPQHF
V: TRBV15; J: TRBJ2-3; size: .; D: TRBD2; DNA: TGTGCCACCAGCTCTGGGGCTAGCGGGGGATATACGCAGTATTTT; CDR3: CATSSGASGGYTQYF